This TCR beta chain was profiled in a study of PD-L1 blockade in urothelial cancer. Study details: Patients started atezolizumab around 2014, 1,200 mg intravenously every 3 weeks. Blood was evaluated 3 weeks (second dose) and 6 weeks after therapy began.

Generated by immunoSEQ multiplex PCR, the TCRdb table keeps only in-frame clones and is missing some. Among 130,000 or so clones listed, around 84% were seen once. Time point here: pretreatment peripheral blood. This CDR3 has 15 amino acids. V lost 2 bases and J 10 bases, leaving 20 bases between the germline ends. Germline CDR1 reads KGHSH; CDR2 reads LQKENI. V usage is TRBV18 and J usage is TRBJ1-1; no reliable D call. This sample comprised PBMCs, obtained around atezolizumab (anti-PD-L1) treatment. The TCR comes from a man aged 50 to 60 with urothelial cancer. DNA of the CDR3: TGTGCCAGCTCACCAAACCAACATCTCCCGTCGCTAGCTTTCTTT. Amino acids: CASSPNQHLPSLAFF. The whole variable domain, remainder taken from reference TRBV18 and TRBJ1-1, is NAGVMQNPRHLVRRRGQEARLRCSPMKGHSHVYWYRQLPEEGLKFMVYLQKENIIDESGMPKERFSAEFPKEGPSILRIQQVVRGDSAAYFCASSPNQHLPSLAFFGQGTRLTVV.